This TCR beta chain was captured by sequencing in a study of T cell responses to AZD1222 COVID-19 vaccine. Study-wide findings and caveats: The study sampled repertoires only after the peak T cell response. The reported proportion of spike-specific TCRs targeting unmutated variant regions was nearly half. Spike was spanned by vaccine-associated CD4 TCRs, which were dominant at 160-218 and 743-854.

V shed 4 bases and J shed 3 bases, with 11 bases lying between them. Looked up from germline, CDR1 is MRHNA and CDR2 is SNTAGT. The length of the CDR3 is 14 residues. Comments on this clone: Its antigen remains unidentified.

The table came from immunoSEQ multiplex PCR; TCRdb's copy has only in-frame clones and leaves some out. The data hold around 130,000 clones, with 91% observed a single time. Sequences were derived from peripheral blood, sampled on day 0 of AZD1222 vaccination. This sequence originates from an adult in good health. The chain couples TRBV6-4 to TRBJ2-3; no definite D call. The CDR3 sequence is CASSATLTTDTQYF. CDR3 nucleotides: TGTGCCAGCAGTGCAACTCTCACTACAGATACGCAGTATTTT.